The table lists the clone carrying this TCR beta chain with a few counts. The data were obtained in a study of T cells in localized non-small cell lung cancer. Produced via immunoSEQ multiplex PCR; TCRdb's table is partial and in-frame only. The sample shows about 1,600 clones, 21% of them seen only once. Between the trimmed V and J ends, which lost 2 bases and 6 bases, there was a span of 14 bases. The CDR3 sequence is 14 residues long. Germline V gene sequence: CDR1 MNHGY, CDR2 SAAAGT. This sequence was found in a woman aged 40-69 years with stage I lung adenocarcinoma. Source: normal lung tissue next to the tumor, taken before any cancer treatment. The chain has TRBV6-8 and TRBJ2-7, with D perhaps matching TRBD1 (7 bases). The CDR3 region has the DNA TGTGCCAGCAGTTACGATTGGCAGGGGGGCGAGCAGTACTTC. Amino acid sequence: CASSYDWQGGEQYF.